This TCR beta chain comes out of a study of blood T cell repertoires in COVID-19. Turning to the study itself: The cDNA or gDNA used as material had been derived from T cells, B-cell-depleted T cells, or PBMCs.

Libraries were prepared by immunoSEQ multiplex PCR; TCRdb keeps only in-frame clonotypes and omits some of them. The top ten clones hold more than 9% of a sample with approximately 300,000 clones, 65% to 90% of them seen once. CDR1 and CDR2 (germline): SGHRS, YFSETQ. The CDR3 totals 16 residues. V shed 0 bases, J shed 2 bases, and the junction held 5 bases outside the gene matches. This sequence joins TRBV5-1 and TRBJ2-1; 7 bases agree with TRBD1. This TCR derives from a woman aged 18-35 years who had recovered from COVID-19. Material: PBMCs or T cells enriched from blood (not recorded which). The DNA for the CDR3 is TGCGCCAGCAGCTTGGCCCAAGGGGGCGCCTACAATGAGCAGTTCTTC. Protein sequence: CASSLAQGGAYNEQFF.